Here is one T cell receptor beta chain with its context. Between the trimmed V and J ends, which lost 0 bases and 7 bases, there was a span of 13 bases. The CDR3 has 15 amino acids. CDR1 SGHRS and CDR2 YFSETQ come from the germline V gene. The data were taken from a study of blood T cell repertoires in COVID-19. The repertoire was sequenced with immunoSEQ multiplex PCR; TCRdb's copy has only in-frame clones and lacks some. The table lists roughly 57,000 clones, around nine tenths of them singletons. This chain connects TRBV5-1 to TRBJ2-2; D is perhaps TRBD1 (6 bases). What was sequenced was peripheral blood. The receptor comes from a woman aged 55-70 years with COVID-19, enrolled during active disease. CDR3: CASSLVQGRGGELFF. As DNA, the CDR3 is TGCGCCAGCAGCTTGGTACAGGGAAGGGGCGGGGAGCTGTTTTTT.